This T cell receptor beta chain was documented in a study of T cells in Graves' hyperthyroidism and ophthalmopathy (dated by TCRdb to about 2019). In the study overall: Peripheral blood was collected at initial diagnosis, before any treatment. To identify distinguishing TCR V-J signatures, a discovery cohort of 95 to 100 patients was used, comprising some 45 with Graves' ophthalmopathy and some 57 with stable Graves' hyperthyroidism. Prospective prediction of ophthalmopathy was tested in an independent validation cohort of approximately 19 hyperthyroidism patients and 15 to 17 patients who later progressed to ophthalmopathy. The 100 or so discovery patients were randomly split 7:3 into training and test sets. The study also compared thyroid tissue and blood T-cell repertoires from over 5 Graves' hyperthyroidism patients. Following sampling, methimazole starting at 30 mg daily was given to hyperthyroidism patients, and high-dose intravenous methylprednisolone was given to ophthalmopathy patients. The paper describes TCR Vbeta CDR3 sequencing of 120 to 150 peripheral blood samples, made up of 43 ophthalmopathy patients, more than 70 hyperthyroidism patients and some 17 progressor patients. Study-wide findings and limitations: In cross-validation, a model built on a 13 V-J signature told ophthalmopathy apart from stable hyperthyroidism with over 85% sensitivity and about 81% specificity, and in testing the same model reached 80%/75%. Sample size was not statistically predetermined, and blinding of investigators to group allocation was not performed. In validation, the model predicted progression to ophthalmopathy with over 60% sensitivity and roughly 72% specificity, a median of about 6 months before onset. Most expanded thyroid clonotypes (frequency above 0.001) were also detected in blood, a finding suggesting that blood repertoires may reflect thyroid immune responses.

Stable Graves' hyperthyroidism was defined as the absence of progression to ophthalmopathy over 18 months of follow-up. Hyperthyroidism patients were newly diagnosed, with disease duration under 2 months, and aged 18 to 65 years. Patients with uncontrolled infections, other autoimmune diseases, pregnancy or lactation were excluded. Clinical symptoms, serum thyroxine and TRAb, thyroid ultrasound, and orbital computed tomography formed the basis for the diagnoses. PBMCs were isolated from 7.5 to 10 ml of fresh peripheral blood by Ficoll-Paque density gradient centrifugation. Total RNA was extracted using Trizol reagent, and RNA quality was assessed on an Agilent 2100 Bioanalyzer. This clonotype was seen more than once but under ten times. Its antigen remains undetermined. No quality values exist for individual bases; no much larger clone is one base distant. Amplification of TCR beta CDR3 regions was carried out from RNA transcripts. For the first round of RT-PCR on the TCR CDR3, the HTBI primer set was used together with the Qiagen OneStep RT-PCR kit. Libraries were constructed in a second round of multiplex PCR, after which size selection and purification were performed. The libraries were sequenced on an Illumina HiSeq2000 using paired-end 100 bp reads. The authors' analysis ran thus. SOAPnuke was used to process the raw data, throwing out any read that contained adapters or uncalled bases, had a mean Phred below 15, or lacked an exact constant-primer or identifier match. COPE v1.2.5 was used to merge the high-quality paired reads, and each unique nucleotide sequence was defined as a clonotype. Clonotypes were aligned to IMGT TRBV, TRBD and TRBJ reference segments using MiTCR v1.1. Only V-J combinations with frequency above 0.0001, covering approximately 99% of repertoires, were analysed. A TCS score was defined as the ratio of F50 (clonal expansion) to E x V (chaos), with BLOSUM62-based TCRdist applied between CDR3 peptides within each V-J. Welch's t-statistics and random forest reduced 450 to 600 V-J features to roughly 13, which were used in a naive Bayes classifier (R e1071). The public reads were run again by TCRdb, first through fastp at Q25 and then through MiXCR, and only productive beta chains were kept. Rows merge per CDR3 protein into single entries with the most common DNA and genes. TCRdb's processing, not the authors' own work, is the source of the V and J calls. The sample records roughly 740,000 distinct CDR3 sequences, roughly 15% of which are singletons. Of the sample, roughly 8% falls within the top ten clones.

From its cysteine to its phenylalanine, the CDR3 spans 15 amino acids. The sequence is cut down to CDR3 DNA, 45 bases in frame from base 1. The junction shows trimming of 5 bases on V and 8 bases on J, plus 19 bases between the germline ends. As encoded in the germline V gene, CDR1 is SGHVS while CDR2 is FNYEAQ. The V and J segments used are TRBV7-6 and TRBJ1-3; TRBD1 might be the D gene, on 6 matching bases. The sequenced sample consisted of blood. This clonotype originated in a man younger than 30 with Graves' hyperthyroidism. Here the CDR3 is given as CASSPWGARGDTIYF. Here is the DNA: TGTGCCAGCAGCCCCTGGGGGGCGCGAGGGGACACCATATATTTT.